Listed here is a single TCR beta chain. Antigen unknown. The assay was immunoSEQ multiplex PCR, and TCRdb's table has in-frame clones only and misses some. The table has some 52,000 clones, around 80% seen once. These data originate in a study of memory CD4+ T cells and cytomegalovirus serostatus. Across the study: Of the healthy Belgian adults, 9 or 10 were CMV seropositive and 24 seronegative. Overall study results and limits: CD4+ memory repertoires contained about two fifths of the 164 reported CMV TCRbeta sequences.

This CDR3 region has 14 residues. Trimming cost V 6 bases and J 1 base, with 9 bases left between them. Germline loops: CDR1 MNHEY, CDR2 SVGAGI. Single viable CD3+CD4+CD8-CD45RO+ cells were sorted as the memory CD4+ T cells. Serum IgG to CMV pp150, pp28, p38 and p52 defined serostatus. This clonotype originated in an adult in good health and CMV-seropositive. V usage is TRBV6-5 and J usage is TRBJ2-2; TRBD2 is a possible D gene (5 bases). Sequenced material: memory CD4+ T cells from blood. This CDR3 is CASRKAENTGELFF. The DNA for the CDR3 is TGTGCCAGCAGAAAAGCGGAGAACACCGGGGAGCTGTTTTTT.